The source of this T cell receptor beta chain is a study of beta chain features in type 1 diabetes. The wider study: Age, gender and cell yields were alike across patients and healthy donors.

Germline V gives CDR1 SGHRS, CDR2 YFSETQ. The V and J ends lost 5 bases and 3 bases, in that order; junction bases with no gene match: 4. CDR3 length equals 13 residues. Only a few counts were recorded for this clone. At the DNA level, this CDR3 is encoded by other sequences in the same sample as well. Sorted populations were all over 98% pure. The study reverse transcribed the entire isolated RNA, so it sequenced expressed TCRB transcripts. Assay: immunoSEQ multiplex PCR; the TCRdb copy retains only in-frame clones and omits some. Among about 160,000 clones listed, less than 9.5% were seen once. Sequences were obtained from central memory CD4+ T cells from blood. This TCR derives from a young woman in good health. The chain recombines TRBV5-1 with TRBJ2-5; 7 nucleotides align to TRBD1. CDR3 bases: TGCGCCAGCAGTCCAGGACAGGAAGAGACCCAGTACTTC. This gives the protein CASSPGQEETQYF.